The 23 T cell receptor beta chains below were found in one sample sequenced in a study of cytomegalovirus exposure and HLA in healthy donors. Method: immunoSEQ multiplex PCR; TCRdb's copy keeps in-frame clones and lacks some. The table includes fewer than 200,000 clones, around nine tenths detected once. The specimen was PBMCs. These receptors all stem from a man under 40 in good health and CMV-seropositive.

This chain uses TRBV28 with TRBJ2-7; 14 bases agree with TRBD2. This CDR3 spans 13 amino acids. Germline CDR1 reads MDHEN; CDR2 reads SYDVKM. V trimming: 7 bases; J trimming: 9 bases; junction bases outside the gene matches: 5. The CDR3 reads CASNRLAGGVQYF. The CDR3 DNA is TGTGCCAGCAACAGACTAGCGGGAGGGGTGCAGTACTTC.

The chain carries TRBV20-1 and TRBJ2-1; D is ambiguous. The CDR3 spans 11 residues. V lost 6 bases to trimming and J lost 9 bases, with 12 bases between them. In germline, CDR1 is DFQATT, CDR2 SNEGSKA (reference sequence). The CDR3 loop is CSAARPSEQFF. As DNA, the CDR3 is TGCAGTGCGGCACGGCCCTCTGAGCAGTTCTTC.

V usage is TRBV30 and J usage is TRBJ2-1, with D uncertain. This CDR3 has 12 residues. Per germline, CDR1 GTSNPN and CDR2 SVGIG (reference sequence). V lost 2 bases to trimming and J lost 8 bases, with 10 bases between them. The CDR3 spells CAWSFLQDEQFF. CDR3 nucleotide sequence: TGTGCCTGGAGTTTCCTTCAGGATGAGCAGTTCTTC.

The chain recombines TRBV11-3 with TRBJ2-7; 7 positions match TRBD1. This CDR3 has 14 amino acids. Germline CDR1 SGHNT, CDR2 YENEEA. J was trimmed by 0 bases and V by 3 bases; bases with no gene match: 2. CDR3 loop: CASSFEGASYEQYF. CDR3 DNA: TGTGCCAGCAGCTTCGAGGGGGCCTCCTACGAGCAGTACTTC.

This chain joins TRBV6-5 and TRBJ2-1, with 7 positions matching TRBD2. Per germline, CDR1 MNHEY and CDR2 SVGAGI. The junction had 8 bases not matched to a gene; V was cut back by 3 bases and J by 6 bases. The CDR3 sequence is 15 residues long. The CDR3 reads CASSYTPGGINEQFF. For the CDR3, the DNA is TGTGCCAGCAGTTATACCCCCGGGGGGATCAATGAGCAGTTCTTC.

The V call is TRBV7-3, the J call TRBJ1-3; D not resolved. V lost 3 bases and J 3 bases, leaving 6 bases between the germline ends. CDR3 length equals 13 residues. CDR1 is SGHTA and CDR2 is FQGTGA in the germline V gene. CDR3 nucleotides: TGTGCCAGCAGCTTGAATCGTGGAAACACCATATATTTT. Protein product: CASSLNRGNTIYF. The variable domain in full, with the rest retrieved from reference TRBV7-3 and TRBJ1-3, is GAGVSQTPSNKVTEKGKYVELRCDPISGHTALYWYRQSLGQGPEFLIYFQGTGAADDSGLPNDRFFAVRPEGSVSTLKIQRTERGDSAVYLCASSLNRGNTIYFGEGSWLTVV.

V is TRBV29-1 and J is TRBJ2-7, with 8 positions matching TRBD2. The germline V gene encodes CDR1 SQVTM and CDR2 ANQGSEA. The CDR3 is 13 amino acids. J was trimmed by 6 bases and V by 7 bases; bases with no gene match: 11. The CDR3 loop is CSATSGWRGEQYF. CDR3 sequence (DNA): TGCAGCGCTACTAGCGGATGGCGGGGCGAGCAGTACTTC.

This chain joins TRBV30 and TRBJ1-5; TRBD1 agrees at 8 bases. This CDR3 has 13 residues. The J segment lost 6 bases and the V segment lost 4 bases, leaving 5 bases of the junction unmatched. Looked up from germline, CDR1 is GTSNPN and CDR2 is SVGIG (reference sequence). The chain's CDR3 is CAWKRTGSQPQHF. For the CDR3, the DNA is TGTGCCTGGAAGCGGACAGGGAGTCAGCCCCAGCATTTT.

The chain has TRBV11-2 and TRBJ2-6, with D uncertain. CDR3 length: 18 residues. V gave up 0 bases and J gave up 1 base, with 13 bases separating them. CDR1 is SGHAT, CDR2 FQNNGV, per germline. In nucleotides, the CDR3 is TGTGCCAGCAGCTTAGATGGCAGCCTTGGGTCTGGGGCCAACGTCCTGACTTTC. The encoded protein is CASSLDGSLGSGANVLTF.

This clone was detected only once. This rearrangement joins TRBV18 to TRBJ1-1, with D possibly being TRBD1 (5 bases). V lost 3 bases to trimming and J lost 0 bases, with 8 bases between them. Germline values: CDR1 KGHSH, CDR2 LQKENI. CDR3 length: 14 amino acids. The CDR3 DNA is TGTGCCAGCTCACCGCGGGGGATGAACACTGAAGCTTTCTTT. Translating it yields CASSPRGMNTEAFF.

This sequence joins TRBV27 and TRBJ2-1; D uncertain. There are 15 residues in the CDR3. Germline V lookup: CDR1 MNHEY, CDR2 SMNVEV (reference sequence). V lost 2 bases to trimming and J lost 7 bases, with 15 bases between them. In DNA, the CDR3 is TGTGCCAGCAGTTTAAGGACCGATACCGGGAATGAGCAGTTCTTC. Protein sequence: CASSLRTDTGNEQFF.

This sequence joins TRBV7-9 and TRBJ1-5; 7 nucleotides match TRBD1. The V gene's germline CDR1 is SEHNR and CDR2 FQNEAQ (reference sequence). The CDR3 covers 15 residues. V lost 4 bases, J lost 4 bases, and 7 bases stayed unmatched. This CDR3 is CASSSEAGGNQPQHF. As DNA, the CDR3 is TGTGCCAGCAGCTCGGAGGCAGGGGGTAATCAGCCCCAGCATTTT.

This CDR3 reads CASSSPGSYEQYF. In DNA, the CDR3 is TGTGCCAGCAGTTCCCCAGGATCCTACGAGCAGTACTTC. The rearrangement uses TRBV6-5 and TRBJ2-7, with D unclear. The CDR3 extends over 13 amino acids. Germline V lookup: CDR1 MNHEY, CDR2 SVGAGI. The V end was cut by 4 bases, the J end by 1 base, with 8 bases between.

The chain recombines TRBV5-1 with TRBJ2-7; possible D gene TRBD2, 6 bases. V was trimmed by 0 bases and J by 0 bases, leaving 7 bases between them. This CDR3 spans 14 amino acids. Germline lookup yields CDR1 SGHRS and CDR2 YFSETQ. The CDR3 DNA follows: TGCGCCAGCAGCTTGGTAGCGGTCTCCTACGAGCAGTACTTC. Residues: CASSLVAVSYEQYF. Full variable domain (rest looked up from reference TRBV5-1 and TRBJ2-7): KAGVTQTPRYLIKTRGQQVTLSCSPISGHRSVSWYQQTPGQGLQFLFEYFSETQRNKGNFPGRFSGRQFSNSRSEMNVSTLELGDSALYLCASSLVAVSYEQYFGPGTRLTVT.

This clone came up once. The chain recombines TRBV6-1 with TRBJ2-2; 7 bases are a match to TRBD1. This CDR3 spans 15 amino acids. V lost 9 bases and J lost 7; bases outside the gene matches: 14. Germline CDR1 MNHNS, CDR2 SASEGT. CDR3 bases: TGTGCCAGTTCGGGCGTGACAGGGACGGGCGGGGAGCTGTTTTTT. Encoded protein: CASSGVTGTGGELFF.

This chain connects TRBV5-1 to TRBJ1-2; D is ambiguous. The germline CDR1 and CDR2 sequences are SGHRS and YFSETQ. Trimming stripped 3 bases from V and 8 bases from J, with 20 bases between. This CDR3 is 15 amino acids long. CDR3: CASSWERGRSEGYTF. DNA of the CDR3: TGCGCCAGCAGCTGGGAGCGGGGTCGATCGGAGGGCTACACCTTC.

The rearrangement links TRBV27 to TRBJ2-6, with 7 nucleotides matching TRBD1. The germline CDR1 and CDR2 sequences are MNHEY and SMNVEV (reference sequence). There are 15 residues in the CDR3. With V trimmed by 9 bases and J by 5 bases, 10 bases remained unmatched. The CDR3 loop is CASSTGTKRANVLTF. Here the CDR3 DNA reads TGTGCCAGTTCGACAGGGACGAAGAGGGCCAACGTCCTGACTTTC.

Written as DNA, the CDR3 is TGTGCCAGCAGCTTAGCGGGGGGGTTGGTCCAAGAGACCCAGTACTTC. Translating it yields CASSLAGGLVQETQYF. This sequence joins TRBV5-4 and TRBJ2-5; TRBD2 matches 10 bases. V shed 2 bases and J 1 base; nucleotides not matched to a gene: 5. The CDR3 consists of 16 residues. Germline V lookup: CDR1 SGHNT, CDR2 YYREEE (reference sequence).

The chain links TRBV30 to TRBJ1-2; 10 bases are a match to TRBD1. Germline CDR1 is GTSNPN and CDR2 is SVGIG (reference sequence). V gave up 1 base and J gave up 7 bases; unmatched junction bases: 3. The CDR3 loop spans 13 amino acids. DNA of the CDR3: TGTGCCTGGAGTGGAGGGGACAGGGGTGGCTACACCTTC. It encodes CAWSGGDRGGYTF.

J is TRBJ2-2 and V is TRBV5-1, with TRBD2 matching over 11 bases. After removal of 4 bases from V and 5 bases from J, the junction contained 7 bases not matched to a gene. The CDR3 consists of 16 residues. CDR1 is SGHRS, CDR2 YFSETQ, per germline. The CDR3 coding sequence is TGCGCCAGCAGCCTAACTAGCGGGAGTACGACCGGGGAGCTGTTTTTT. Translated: CASSLTSGSTTGELFF. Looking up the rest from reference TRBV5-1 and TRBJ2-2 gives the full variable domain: KAGVTQTPRYLIKTRGQQVTLSCSPISGHRSVSWYQQTPGQGLQFLFEYFSETQRNKGNFPGRFSGRQFSNSRSEMNVSTLELGDSALYLCASSLTSGSTTGELFFGEGSRLTVL.

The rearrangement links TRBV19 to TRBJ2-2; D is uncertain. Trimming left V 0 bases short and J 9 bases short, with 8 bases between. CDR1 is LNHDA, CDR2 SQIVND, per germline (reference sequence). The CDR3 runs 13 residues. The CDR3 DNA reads TGTGCCAGTAGTATAGACCGGGTCAGGGAGCTGTTTTTT. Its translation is CASSIDRVRELFF.

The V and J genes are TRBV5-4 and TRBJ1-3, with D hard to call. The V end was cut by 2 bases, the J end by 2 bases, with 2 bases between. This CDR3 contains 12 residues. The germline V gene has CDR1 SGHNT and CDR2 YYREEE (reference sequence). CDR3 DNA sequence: TGTGCCAGCAGCTTTACTGGAAACACCATATATTTT. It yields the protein CASSFTGNTIYF.

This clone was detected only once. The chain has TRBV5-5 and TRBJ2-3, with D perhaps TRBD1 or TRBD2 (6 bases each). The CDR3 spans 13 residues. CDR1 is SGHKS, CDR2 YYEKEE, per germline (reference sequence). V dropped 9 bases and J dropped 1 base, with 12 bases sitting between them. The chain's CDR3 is CATDRGRTDTQYF. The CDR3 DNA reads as TGTGCCACCGACCGGGGGCGCACAGATACGCAGTATTTT.